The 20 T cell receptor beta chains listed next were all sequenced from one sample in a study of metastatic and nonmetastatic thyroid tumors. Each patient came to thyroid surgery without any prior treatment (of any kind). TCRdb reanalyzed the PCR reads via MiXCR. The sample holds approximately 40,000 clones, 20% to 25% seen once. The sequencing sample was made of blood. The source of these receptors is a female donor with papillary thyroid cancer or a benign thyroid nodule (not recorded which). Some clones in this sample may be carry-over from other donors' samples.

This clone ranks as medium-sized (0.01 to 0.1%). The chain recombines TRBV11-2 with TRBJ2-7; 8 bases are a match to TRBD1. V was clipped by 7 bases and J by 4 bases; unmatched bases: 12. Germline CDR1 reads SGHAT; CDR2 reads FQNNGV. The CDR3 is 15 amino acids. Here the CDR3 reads CASKPGGAAPYEQYF. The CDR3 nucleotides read TGTGCCAGCAAACCAGGGGGCGCCGCCCCATACGAGCAGTACTTC.

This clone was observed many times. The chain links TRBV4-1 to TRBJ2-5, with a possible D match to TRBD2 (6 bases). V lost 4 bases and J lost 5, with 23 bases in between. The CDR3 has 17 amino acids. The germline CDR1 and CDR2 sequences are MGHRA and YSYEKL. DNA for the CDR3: TGCGCCAGCAGCCTAACACTTGGACGGTCAGGGAGGGAGACCCAGTACTTC. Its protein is CASSLTLGRSGRETQYF.

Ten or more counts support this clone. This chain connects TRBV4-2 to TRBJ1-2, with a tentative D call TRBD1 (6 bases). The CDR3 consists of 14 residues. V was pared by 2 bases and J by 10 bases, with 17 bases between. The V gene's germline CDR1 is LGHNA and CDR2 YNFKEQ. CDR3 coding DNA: TGTGCCAGCAGCCAAAACAGGGAACCCATTTTCTACACCTTC. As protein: CASSQNREPIFYTF.

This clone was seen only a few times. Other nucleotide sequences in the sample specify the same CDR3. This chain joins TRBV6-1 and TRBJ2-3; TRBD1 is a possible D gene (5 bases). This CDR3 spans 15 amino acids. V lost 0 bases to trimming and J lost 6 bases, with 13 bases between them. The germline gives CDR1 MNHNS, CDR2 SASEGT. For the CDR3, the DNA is TGTGCCAGCAGTGAAGCCCTAGGACATCGGGATACGCAGTATTTT. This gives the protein CASSEALGHRDTQYF.

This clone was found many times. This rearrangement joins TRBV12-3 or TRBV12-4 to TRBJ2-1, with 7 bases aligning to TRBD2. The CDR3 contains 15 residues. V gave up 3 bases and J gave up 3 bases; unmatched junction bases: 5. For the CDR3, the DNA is TGTGCCAGCAGTTTCCCGACTAGCAGCTACAATGAGCAGTTCTTC. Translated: CASSFPTSSYNEQFF.

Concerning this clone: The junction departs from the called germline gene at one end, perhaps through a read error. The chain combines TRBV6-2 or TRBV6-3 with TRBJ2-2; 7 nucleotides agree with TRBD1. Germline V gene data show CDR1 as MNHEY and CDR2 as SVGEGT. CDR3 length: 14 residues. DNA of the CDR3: TGTGCCAGCAGACCGGGACAGAACACCGGGGACCTGTTTTTT. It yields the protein CASRPGQNTGDLFF.

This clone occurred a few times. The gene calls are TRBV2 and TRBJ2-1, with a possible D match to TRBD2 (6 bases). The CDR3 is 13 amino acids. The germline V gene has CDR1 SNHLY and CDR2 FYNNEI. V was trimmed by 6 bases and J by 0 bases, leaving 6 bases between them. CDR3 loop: CASSGSSYNEQFF. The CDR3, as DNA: TGTGCCAGCAGCGGGAGCTCCTACAATGAGCAGTTCTTC.

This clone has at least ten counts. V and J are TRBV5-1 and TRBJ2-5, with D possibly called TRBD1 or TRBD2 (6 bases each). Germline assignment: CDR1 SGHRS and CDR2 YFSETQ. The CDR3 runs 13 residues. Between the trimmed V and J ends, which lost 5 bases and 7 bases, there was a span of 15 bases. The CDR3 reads CASSPVGGGTQYF. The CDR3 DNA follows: TGCGCCAGCAGTCCCGTTGGAGGGGGGACCCAGTACTTC.

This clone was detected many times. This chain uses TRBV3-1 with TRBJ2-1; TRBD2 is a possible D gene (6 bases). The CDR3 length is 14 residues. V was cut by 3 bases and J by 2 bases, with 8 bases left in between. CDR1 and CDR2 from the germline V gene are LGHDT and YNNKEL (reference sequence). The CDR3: CASSQSGPYNEQFF. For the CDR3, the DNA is TGTGCCAGCAGCCAGAGCGGGCCCTACAATGAGCAGTTCTTC.

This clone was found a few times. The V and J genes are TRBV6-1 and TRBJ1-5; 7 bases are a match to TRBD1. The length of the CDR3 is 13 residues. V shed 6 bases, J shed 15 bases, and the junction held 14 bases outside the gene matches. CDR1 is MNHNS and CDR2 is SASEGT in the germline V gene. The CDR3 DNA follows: TGTGCCAGCAGCCCACAGGGGAAGGGTGCCCGGCATTTT. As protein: CASSPQGKGARHF.

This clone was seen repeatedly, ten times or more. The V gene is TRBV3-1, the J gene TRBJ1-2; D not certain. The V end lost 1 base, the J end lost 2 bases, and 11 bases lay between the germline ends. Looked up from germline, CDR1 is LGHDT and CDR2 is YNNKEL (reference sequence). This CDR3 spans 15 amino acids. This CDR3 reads CASSQGGGLNYGYTF. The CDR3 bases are TGTGCCAGCAGCCAAGGTGGAGGCCTAAACTATGGCTACACCTTC.

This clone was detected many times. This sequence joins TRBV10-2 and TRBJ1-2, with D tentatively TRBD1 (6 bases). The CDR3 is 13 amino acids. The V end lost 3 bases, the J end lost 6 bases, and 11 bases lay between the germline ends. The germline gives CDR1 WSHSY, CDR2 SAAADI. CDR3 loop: CASSEGGSDGYTF. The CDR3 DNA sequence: TGCGCCAGCAGTGAAGGGGGTTCGGATGGCTACACCTTC.

As DNA, the CDR3 is TGCAGTGCTAGTCGACAGGCGAGCTATGGCTACACCTTC. This sequence encodes CSASRQASYGYTF. The J gene is TRBJ1-2, the V gene TRBV20-1, with a weak D call TRBD1 (6 bases). V was clipped by 3 bases and J by 4 bases, with 12 bases between them. This CDR3 comprises 13 residues. The germline CDR1 and CDR2 sequences are DFQATT and SNEGSKA (reference sequence).

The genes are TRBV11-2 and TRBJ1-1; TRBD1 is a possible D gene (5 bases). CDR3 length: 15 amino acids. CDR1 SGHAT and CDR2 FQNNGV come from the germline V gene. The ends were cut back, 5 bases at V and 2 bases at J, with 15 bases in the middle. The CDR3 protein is CASSQFQGSNTEAFF. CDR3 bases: TGTGCCAGCAGCCAATTTCAGGGCAGCAACACTGAAGCTTTCTTT. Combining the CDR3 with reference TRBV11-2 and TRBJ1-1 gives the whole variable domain EAGVAQSPRYKIIEKRQSVAFWCNPISGHATLYWYQQILGQGPKLLIQFQNNGVVDDSQLPKDRFSAERLKGVDSTLKIQPAKLEDSAVYLCASSQFQGSNTEAFFGQGTRLTVV.

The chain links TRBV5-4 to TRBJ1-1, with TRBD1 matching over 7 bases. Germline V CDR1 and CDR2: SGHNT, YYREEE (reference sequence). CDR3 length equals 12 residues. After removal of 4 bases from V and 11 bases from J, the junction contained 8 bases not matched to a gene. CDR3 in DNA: TGTGCCAGCAGCGGGACAGTGGCGGGGGCTTTCTTT. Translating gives CASSGTVAGAFF. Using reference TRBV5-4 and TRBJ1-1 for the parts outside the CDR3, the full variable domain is ETGVTQSPTHLIKTRGQQVTLRCSSQSGHNTVSWYQQALGQGPQFIFQYYREEENGRGNFPPRFSGLQFPNYSSELNVNALELDDSALYLCASSGTVAGAFFGQGTRLTVV.

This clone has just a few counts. The CDR3 protein is CASSDGTGGNSPLHF. The CDR3 bases are TGTGCCAGCAGTGACGGGACAGGGGGCAATTCACCCCTCCACTTT. The rearrangement uses TRBV6-4 and TRBJ1-6, with TRBD1 matching 12 bases. Germline CDR1 reads MRHNA; CDR2 reads SNTAGT. This CDR3 has 15 residues. V lost 2 bases to trimming and J lost 7 bases; unmatched junction nucleotides: 0.

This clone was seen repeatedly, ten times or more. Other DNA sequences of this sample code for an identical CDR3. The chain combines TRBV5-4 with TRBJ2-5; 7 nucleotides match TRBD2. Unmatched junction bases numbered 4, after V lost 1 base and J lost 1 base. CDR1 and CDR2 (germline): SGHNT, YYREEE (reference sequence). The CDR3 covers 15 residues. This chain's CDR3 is CASSLSGGGQETQYF. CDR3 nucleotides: TGTGCCAGCAGCTTGTCGGGAGGAGGCCAAGAGACCCAGTACTTC.

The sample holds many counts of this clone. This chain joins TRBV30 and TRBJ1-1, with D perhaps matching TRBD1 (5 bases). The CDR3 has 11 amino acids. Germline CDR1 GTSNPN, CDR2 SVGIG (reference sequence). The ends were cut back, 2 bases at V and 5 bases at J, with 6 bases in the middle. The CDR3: CAWSRGTEAFF. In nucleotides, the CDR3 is TGTGCCTGGAGTCGGGGGACTGAAGCTTTCTTT.

This chain's CDR3 is CASSNLAGRQYF. As DNA, the CDR3 is TGTGCCAGTAGTAACTTAGCGGGGCGGCAGTACTTC. V is TRBV19 and J is TRBJ2-7; the match to TRBD2 covers 8 bases. CDR3 size: 12 residues. V shed 4 bases and J 9 bases; nucleotides not matched to a gene: 5. The germline V gene has CDR1 LNHDA and CDR2 SQIVND (reference sequence).

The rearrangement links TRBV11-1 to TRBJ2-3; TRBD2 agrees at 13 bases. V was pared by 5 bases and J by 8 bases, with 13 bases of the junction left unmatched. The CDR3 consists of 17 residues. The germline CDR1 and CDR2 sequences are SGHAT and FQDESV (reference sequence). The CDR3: CASSTRGLAGQVSTQYF. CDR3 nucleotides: TGTGCCAGCAGCACCCGGGGACTAGCGGGGCAGGTGTCTACGCAGTATTTT.